Below are 5 T cell receptor beta chains sequenced from a single sample in a study of post-analysis software for immune sequencing data. Study-level points and caveats: Patients had higher frequencies than controls of roughly five TRBV segments, including TRBV5-6, TRBV5-1 and TRBV20-1.

These receptors' antigens are unknown. Researchers reported that TCR beta cDNA libraries carried unique molecular identifiers. TCRdb passed the PCR reads through MiXCR, listing each CDR3 protein once. Among some 890,000 distinct CDR3 sequences listed, approximately 57% were seen once. The sequenced sample was blood. All receptors come from a girl under 18 with multiple sclerosis.

A few counts support this clonotype. The chain couples TRBV6-6 to TRBJ1-5; D might be TRBD1 (6 bases). This CDR3 has 17 amino acids. Germline V CDR1 and CDR2: MNHNY, SVGAGI (reference sequence). Trimming cost V 2 bases and J 3 bases, with 17 bases left between them. The CDR3 DNA follows: TGTGCCAGCAGTTACGAAAAGGGGGGCCCGGTCAATCAGCCCCAGCATTTT. As protein: CASSYEKGGPVNQPQHF.

This clonotype has only a few counts. The V call is TRBV5-1, the J call TRBJ2-2; 8 bases fit TRBD2. CDR3 length: 16 residues. V was pared by 0 bases and J by 5 bases, with 6 bases of the junction left unmatched. The germline CDR1 and CDR2 sequences are SGHRS and YFSETQ. In DNA, the CDR3 is TGCGCCAGCAGCTTGGGAGCGGGAGTAAAGACCGGGGAGCTGTTTTTT. This sequence encodes CASSLGAGVKTGELFF.

This sequence joins TRBV29-1 and TRBJ1-1; D gene unclear. V was clipped by 4 bases and J by 0 bases, with 12 bases between them. The CDR3 is 14 residues long. The germline CDR1 and CDR2 sequences are SQVTM and ANQGSEA. The CDR3 DNA reads as TGCAGCGTTGCGGGAGGTGCGATGAACACTGAAGCTTTCTTT. This gives the protein CSVAGGAMNTEAFF.

V is TRBV20-1 and J is TRBJ1-5; no firm D call. Germline values: CDR1 DFQATT, CDR2 SNEGSKA (reference sequence). The CDR3 extends over 16 amino acids. Trimming cost V 7 bases and J 2 bases, with 21 bases left between them. The CDR3 here is CSVRDAIGVGNQPQHF. In DNA form, the CDR3 reads TGCAGTGTTCGAGATGCCATCGGGGTAGGCAATCAGCCCCAGCATTTT.

The V call is TRBV7-9, the J call TRBJ2-1; the match to TRBD2 covers 11 bases. CDR1 SEHNR and CDR2 FQNEAQ come from the germline V gene (reference sequence). J was trimmed by 0 bases and V by 3 bases; bases with no gene match: 7. The CDR3 has 18 residues. The CDR3 spells CASSFALAGGSSYNEQFF. CDR3 bases: TGTGCCAGCAGCTTCGCTCTAGCGGGAGGCAGCTCCTACAATGAGCAGTTCTTC. Variable domain in full (rest from reference TRBV7-9 and TRBJ2-1): DTGVSQNPRHKITKRGQNVTFRCDPISEHNRLYWYRQTLGQGPEFLTYFQNEAQLEKSRLLSDRFSAERPKGSFSTLEIQRTEQGDSAMYLCASSFALAGGSSYNEQFFGPGTRLTVL.